These T cell receptor beta chains were read from a single sample in a study of blood T cell repertoires in COVID-19. The assay was immunoSEQ multiplex PCR, and TCRdb's table has in-frame clones only and misses some. The sample lists 190,000 or so clones, roughly nine tenths occurring once. Material: peripheral blood. The receptor set was obtained from a woman aged 70-85 years with acute or convalescent COVID-19. The CDR3 runs from the conserved cysteine through the conserved F or W. The order of the fields is D gene, J gene, clone size, V gene, CDR3 DNA, CDR3 protein. A D gene is named only where the DNA matches it firmly. Rows may omit the clone size; those that give it use once, few, many or a size class.

>TRBD2|TRBJ2-5|once|TRBV5-1
TGCGCCAGCAGCCCAACGGGCCCACTAGCGGGGGGTGGAGAGACCCAGTACTTC
CASSPTGPLAGGGETQYF
>-|TRBJ2-2|few|TRBV18
TGTGCCAGCTCACCATTCGACTCGGAGGGGGAGCTGTTTTTT
CASSPFDSEGELFF
>-|TRBJ1-1|-|TRBV2
TGTGCCAGCAGTGAGGAGGGGTTGATGACTGAAGCTTTCTTT
CASSEEGLMTEAFF
>-|TRBJ2-5|once|TRBV24-1
TGTGCCACCAGTGATTCACGGACATTACAAGAGACCCAGTACTTC
CATSDSRTLQETQYF
>-|TRBJ2-1|-|TRBV6-1
TGTGCCAGCAGTGGGGGCCAGTTGGTGGGGAAGTACAATGAGCAGTTCTTC
CASSGGQLVGKYNEQFF
>-|TRBJ2-1|-|TRBV28
TGTGCCAGCATTACAAGGGGAATCTACAATGAGCAGTTCTTC
CASITRGIYNEQFF
>-|TRBJ1-2|-|TRBV11-3
TGTGCCAGCAGCCGAACAGGGATCTATGGCTACACCTTC
CASSRTGIYGYTF
>-|TRBJ1-3|-|TRBV4-2
TGTGCCAGCAGCCCCACGGTCCCCCCCGGCGGCGGAAACACCATATATTTT
CASSPTVPPGGGNTIYF
>TRBD1|TRBJ1-6|once|TRBV19
TGTGCCAGTAGTGGAACAGGGGCAAGCACCCTCCACTTT
CASSGTGASTLHF
>-|TRBJ2-3|-|TRBV14
TGTGCCAGCAGCCCCTTCGCTACCCGCACAGATACGCAGTATTTT
CASSPFATRTDTQYF
>TRBD2|TRBJ2-5|-|TRBV25-1
TGTGCCAGCAGTGATCCCGGGGGGTACGGAGAGACCCAGTACTTC
CASSDPGGYGETQYF
>-|TRBJ2-1|-|TRBV11-3
TGTGCCAGCAGCTTAGATCTGGTCGGGCAGTTCTTC
CASSLDLVGQFF
>TRBD2|TRBJ2-1|-|TRBV7-8
TGTGCCAGCAGCCTCCGGACTAGCGGGACGGGCTACAATGAGCAGTTCTTC
CASSLRTSGTGYNEQFF
>TRBD1|TRBJ1-2|-|TRBV19
TGTGCCAGTAGCGAGACAGGGGGTTTTGGCTATGGCTACACCTTC
CASSETGGFGYGYTF
>TRBD2|TRBJ2-7|-|TRBV9
TGTGCCAGCAGCCGCTCCGGGACTAGCGCCTCCTACGAGCAGTACTTC
CASSRSGTSASYEQYF
>-|TRBJ2-7|-|TRBV7-2
TGTGCCAGCAGCTTAGGGCGGCACTACGAGCAGTACTTC
CASSLGRHYEQYF
>-|TRBJ1-5|-|TRBV18
TGTGCCAGCTCCCCGGACAACCTACCAAATCAGCCCCAGCATTTT
CASSPDNLPNQPQHF
>TRBD1|TRBJ2-2|-|TRBV2
TGTGCCAGCGGGACAGGGCGTACCGGGGAGCTGTTTTTT
CASGTGRTGELFF
>TRBD2|TRBJ2-5|-|TRBV5-4
TGTGCCAGCAGCCCCGGGACTAGCGGGGGGGCCATAGGGGAGACCCAGTACTTC
CASSPGTSGGAIGETQYF
>TRBD2|TRBJ2-7|-|TRBV14
TGTGCCAGCAGCCAAGGGACTAGCGGGAGGAGGTACGAGCAGTACTTC
CASSQGTSGRRYEQYF
>-|TRBJ2-7|-|TRBV6-6
TGTGCCAGCAGTTACGGGGCTGCCTACGAGCAGTACTTC
CASSYGAAYEQYF
>-|TRBJ1-2|-|TRBV29-1
TGCAGCGTTGACAGGGCACAAGGCTACACCTTC
CSVDRAQGYTF
>TRBD2|TRBJ2-2|-|TRBV11-3
TGTGCCAGCAGCTTGGGACTAGCGGGAGGGCCCACCGGGGAGCTGTTTTTT
CASSLGLAGGPTGELFF
>-|TRBJ1-2|once|TRBV14
TGTGCCAGCAGCCAAGCGCGAGCGTCTGGCTACACCTTC
CASSQARASGYTF
>-|TRBJ1-1|once|TRBV6-5
TGTGCCAGCACCCGAGACAGGCTACTTGAAGCTTTCTTT
CASTRDRLLEAFF
>-|TRBJ2-1|-|TRBV2
TGTGCCAGCAGCGGTTACAATGAGCAGTTCTTC
CASSGYNEQFF
>-|TRBJ1-5|-|TRBV10-3
TGTGCCATCAGTGAGTCGACGGGAGGCAATCAGCCCCAGCATTTT
CAISESTGGNQPQHF
>-|TRBJ2-3|once|TRBV7-9
TGTGCCAGCAGCCCCCGGGACAAGTGGCCGGAAGCGCAGTATTTT
CASSPRDKWPEAQYF
>TRBD1|TRBJ1-5|-|TRBV27
TGTGCCAGCAGGCCTGGACAGGGCCGAATCGATCAGCCCCAGCATTTT
CASRPGQGRIDQPQHF
>-|TRBJ1-5|-|TRBV4-2
TGTGCCAGCAGCTCCCGACAGGGCAATCAGCCCCAGCATTTT
CASSSRQGNQPQHF
>-|TRBJ2-1|-|TRBV5-4
TGTGCCAGCAGCTCCCAGGTCGGGAGAAATAACAATGAGCAGTTCTTC
CASSSQVGRNNNEQFF
>TRBD2|TRBJ2-2|-|TRBV7-9
TGTGCCAGCAGCTTATATCTTACAGCGGGAGGGCCAAGCGCCGGGGAGCTGTTTTTT
CASSLYLTAGGPSAGELFF
>-|TRBJ1-2|-|TRBV28
TGTGCCAGCAGCTACGGGGGGTCCTATGGCTACACCTTC
CASSYGGSYGYTF
>-|TRBJ2-3|-|TRBV5-1
TGCGCCAGCAGCTTGTCAAGCGGGAGCACAGATACGCAGTATTTT
CASSLSSGSTDTQYF
>-|TRBJ2-5|-|TRBV5-4
TGTGCCAGCAGCTTGGGGCAGTCAAAAGAGACCCAGTACTTC
CASSLGQSKETQYF
>TRBD1|TRBJ2-7|-|TRBV3-1/TRBV3-2
TGTGCCAGCAGCCTTCGCCCCGGACAGGGTTCCTACGAGCAGTACTTC
CASSLRPGQGSYEQYF
>TRBD1|TRBJ2-7|-|TRBV24-1
TGTGCCACCAGTGATTCTAGGGGGCTTCCCTACGAGCAGTACTTC
CATSDSRGLPYEQYF